A single sample is the source of the 20 T cell receptor beta chains below, sequenced in a study of blood T cells in healthy people across ages. A second about 7 to 11 cycle PCR used barcoded and J-beta primers. TCRdb reprocessed the 5' RACE reads via MiXCR and lists one record per CDR3 protein. Seen here are some 1.5 million distinct CDR3 sequences, over 25% observed once, and the top ten hold around 7.7%. Sequenced input: blood. The origin of the receptors is a woman aged 25-40 years in good health.

The genes are TRBV20-1 and TRBJ2-7; 10 nucleotides line up with TRBD1. The end of the DNA fits TRBJ2-5 better, so the J call may be wrong. CDR1 and CDR2 (germline): DFQATT, SNEGSKA (reference sequence). The CDR3 sequence is 15 residues long. DNA for the CDR3: TGCAGTGCTATCCCCGCACGGGACAGGGGAGAGACCCAGTACTTC. It specifies CSAIPARDRGETQYF.

The chain uses TRBV7-2 and TRBJ1-2, with 10 bases aligning to TRBD1. This CDR3 spans 16 amino acids. Trimming cost V 4 bases and J 8 bases; bases outside gene matches: 13. CDR1 is SGHTA and CDR2 is FQGNSA in the germline V gene. In DNA form, the CDR3 reads TGTGCCAGCAGCTCCTCTCCCGGACAGGGGGGCTTCGGCTACACCTTC. Its translation: CASSSSPGQGGFGYTF.

This clonotype was picked up a small number of times. The genes are TRBV27 and TRBJ2-7; the match to TRBD2 covers 10 bases. With 3 bases clipped from V and 5 bases from J, the junction kept 16 bases outside the gene matches. There are 18 residues in the CDR3. In germline, CDR1 is MNHEY, CDR2 SMNVEV (reference sequence). This chain's CDR3 is CASSFVGGGTSDFHEQYF. DNA of the CDR3: TGTGCCAGCAGTTTCGTCGGTGGTGGGACTAGCGATTTCCACGAGCAGTACTTC.

In this sample, this clonotype turned up a few times. The chain recombines TRBV9 with TRBJ2-3; either TRBD1 or TRBD2 may fit D (6 bases each). The CDR3 totals 18 residues. V was clipped by 7 bases and J by 2 bases, with 26 bases between them. The germline CDR1 and CDR2 sequences are SGDLS and YYNGEE. CDR3 DNA: TGTGCCAGCTCTTCCGAAGGGGGTAGCGGACGGGTCACAGATACGCAGTATTTT. Amino acid sequence: CASSSEGGSGRVTDTQYF.

The chain uses TRBV6-2 or TRBV6-3 and TRBJ2-2; a possible D gene is TRBD2 (6 bases). The ends were cut back, 2 bases at V and 3 bases at J, with 10 bases in the middle. The germline gives CDR1 MNHEY, CDR2 SVGEGT. This CDR3 is built from 15 residues. As DNA, the CDR3 is TGTGCCAGCAGTTACGGGTTAGCGGACACCGGGGAGCTGTTTTTT. Translation: CASSYGLADTGELFF.

This clonotype was seen a handful of times. This rearrangement joins TRBV27 to TRBJ1-2, with a tentative D call TRBD1 (5 bases). The V gene lost 6 bases and the J gene lost 2 bases, with 13 bases spanning the gap. The CDR3 runs to 14 residues. Germline V gene sequence: CDR1 MNHEY, CDR2 SMNVEV (reference sequence). The CDR3 sequence: CASRRQTWNYGYTF. CDR3 DNA: TGTGCCAGCAGAAGACAGACATGGAACTATGGCTACACCTTC.

This clonotype was counted many times. At one of its ends the junction is not consistent with the germline gene, which may arise from a read error. The V call is TRBV27, the J call TRBJ2-7, with a possible D match to TRBD2 (6 bases). The CDR3 runs 14 residues. Germline V gene sequence: CDR1 MNHEY, CDR2 SMNVEV (reference sequence). The CDR3 region has the DNA TGTGCCAGCAGTCTATCTAGCGAGCCCTACGAGCAGTACTTC. It translates to CASSLSSEPYEQYF.

The V gene is TRBV10-3, the J gene TRBJ1-1; no reliable D call. V was pared by 4 bases and J by 0 bases, with 6 bases between. The V gene's germline CDR1 is ENHRY and CDR2 SYGVKD. The CDR3 is 13 amino acids. The CDR3: CAISVKMNTEAFF. The DNA for the CDR3 is TGTGCCATCAGTGTAAAAATGAACACTGAAGCTTTCTTT.

The chain recombines TRBV3-1 with TRBJ1-4, with 8 bases fitting TRBD1. CDR3 length equals 15 residues. V dropped 0 bases and J dropped 8; count of bases not matched to a gene: 5. In germline, CDR1 is LGHDT, CDR2 YNNKEL (reference sequence). The CDR3 DNA follows: TGTGCCAGCAGCCAAGATTACAGGGGGAGCGAAAAACTGTTTTTT. Translating gives CASSQDYRGSEKLFF.

This clonotype was detected many times. One end of the junction is discordant with germline, which a read error may explain. The chain employs TRBV5-1 and TRBJ1-1, with D possibly being TRBD1 (5 bases). The CDR3 runs to 11 residues. The germline CDR1 and CDR2 sequences are SGHRS and YFSETQ. CDR3 sequence reads: CASSLGAEAFF. The CDR3, as DNA: TGTGCCAGCAGCTTAGGGGCTGAAGCTTTCTTT.

This clonotype was observed at least ten times. The chain has TRBV19 and TRBJ2-7, with 7 nucleotides matching TRBD2. Germline loops: CDR1 LNHDA, CDR2 SQIVND (reference sequence). CDR3 length equals 14 residues. V shed 3 bases, J shed 2 bases, and the junction held 4 bases outside the gene matches. The CDR3 protein is CASSIAGDPYEQYF. The DNA of the CDR3 is TGTGCCAGTAGTATTGCGGGAGACCCCTACGAGCAGTACTTC.

This clonotype has a count of ten or more. The chain uses TRBV27 and TRBJ2-1; tentative D call: TRBD2 (8 bases). This CDR3 is 15 amino acids long. The V gene lost 6 bases and the J gene lost 8 bases, with 20 bases spanning the gap. Germline V gene sequence: CDR1 MNHEY, CDR2 SMNVEV (reference sequence). In DNA form, the CDR3 reads TGTGCCAGCAGAATCGGACAGGCGGGGGGCGATGAGCAGTTCTTC. It encodes CASRIGQAGGDEQFF.

CDR3 in amino acids: CASSLRGGLSYNEQFF. CDR3 DNA sequence: TGCGCCAGCAGCTTGCGGGGCGGGCTCTCCTACAATGAGCAGTTCTTC. The chain uses TRBV5-1 and TRBJ2-1, with D perhaps assigned TRBD1 or TRBD2 (5 bases each). The CDR3 length is 16 residues. V lost 1 base and J lost 0, with 11 bases in between. Germline-derived CDR1 and CDR2 are SGHRS and YFSETQ.

In regard to this clonotype: With a much larger clone just one base away, this may be a read error. The V call is TRBV4-1, the J call TRBJ1-2, with D maybe TRBD1 (5 bases). CDR1 and CDR2 from the germline V gene are MGHRA and YSYEKL. The CDR3 loop spans 17 amino acids. V was cut by 1 base and J by 2 bases, with 17 bases left in between. Here the CDR3 reads CASSQGTTTDINYGYTF. The CDR3 DNA is TGCGCCAGCAGCCAAGGGACTACTACGGACATAAACTATGGCTACACCTTC.

This chain links TRBV5-1 with TRBJ1-1; D might be TRBD1 (6 bases). Germline lookup yields CDR1 SGHRS and CDR2 YFSETQ. This CDR3 has 15 residues. Trimming cost V 0 bases and J 5 bases, with 14 bases left between them. The CDR3: CASSLEAGASTEAFF. The CDR3 DNA follows: TGCGCCAGCAGCTTGGAGGCGGGGGCCTCGACTGAAGCTTTCTTT.

A few counts support this clonotype. The chain joins TRBV5-1 to TRBJ2-6; 9 nucleotides line up with TRBD1. The CDR3 has 18 amino acids. Germline V CDR1 and CDR2: SGHRS, YFSETQ. Trimming at V came to 1 base and at J to 4 bases, leaving 9 bases not matched to a gene. The CDR3 nucleotides are TGCGCCAGCAGCTTGCGTGGGGACAGGGCTGTCGGGGCCAACGTCCTGACTTTC. This translates into CASSLRGDRAVGANVLTF.

This clonotype was seen many times. The rearrangement links TRBV5-1 to TRBJ2-7; D possibly corresponds to TRBD1 (5 bases). The length of the CDR3 is 14 residues. In germline, CDR1 is SGHRS, CDR2 YFSETQ. V lost 2 bases, J lost 7 bases, and 16 bases lay in between. The CDR3 reads CASSLGNRSPEQYF. In nucleotides, the CDR3 is TGCGCCAGCAGCTTAGGAAACAGGTCGCCGGAGCAGTACTTC.

This clonotype showed up many times. V is TRBV11-2 and J is TRBJ2-5; 13 nucleotides match TRBD2. The CDR3 spans 17 residues. V gave up 1 base and J gave up 5 bases; unmatched junction bases: 7. CDR1 is SGHAT, CDR2 FQNNGV, per germline. The CDR3 protein is CASSLVPTSGGAETQYF. The CDR3 coding sequence is TGTGCCAGCAGCTTAGTACCCACTAGCGGGGGGGCGGAGACCCAGTACTTC.

J is TRBJ2-5 and V is TRBV7-6; D unclear. This CDR3 spans 14 amino acids. V was shortened by 2 bases and J by 4 bases, with 11 bases between the two germline ends. CDR1 SGHVS and CDR2 FNYEAQ come from the germline V gene. CDR3 DNA sequence: TGTGCCAGCAGCTTAAGCTGGGGATCAGAGACCCAGTACTTC. Protein: CASSLSWGSETQYF.

This rearrangement joins TRBV20-1 to TRBJ2-1; 10 nucleotides agree with TRBD2. The germline V gene has CDR1 DFQATT and CDR2 SNEGSKA (reference sequence). This CDR3 is 15 amino acids long. V dropped 2 bases and J dropped 9; count of bases not matched to a gene: 10. This chain's CDR3 is CSARNLAGDSFEQFF. The CDR3 DNA sequence: TGCAGTGCTAGAAACCTAGCGGGAGATTCGTTTGAGCAGTTCTTC.